This TCR beta chain originates from a study of blood T cells in healthy people across ages. Sample-barcoded 5' priming and a J-beta primer mix drove a second PCR of roughly 6 to 12 cycles. A 12-random-nucleotide template-switch adaptor tagged each cDNA molecule. MiXCR, run by TCRdb on the 5' RACE reads, gives a single entry per CDR3 protein. Of about 680,000 distinct CDR3 sequences listed, about 52% are singletons. Germline V lookup: CDR1 LGHDT, CDR2 YNNKEL (reference sequence). J lost 6 bases, V lost 4 bases, and 7 bases had no gene match. The CDR3 loop spans 14 amino acids. The receptor's source is a woman aged 60-75 years in good health. This sequence joins TRBV3-1 and TRBJ1-2; 8 nucleotides line up with TRBD1. Sequences were obtained from blood. For the CDR3, the DNA is TGTGCCAGCAGCCTCTCGGACAGGGACCATGGCTACACCTTC. It translates to CASSLSDRDHGYTF.